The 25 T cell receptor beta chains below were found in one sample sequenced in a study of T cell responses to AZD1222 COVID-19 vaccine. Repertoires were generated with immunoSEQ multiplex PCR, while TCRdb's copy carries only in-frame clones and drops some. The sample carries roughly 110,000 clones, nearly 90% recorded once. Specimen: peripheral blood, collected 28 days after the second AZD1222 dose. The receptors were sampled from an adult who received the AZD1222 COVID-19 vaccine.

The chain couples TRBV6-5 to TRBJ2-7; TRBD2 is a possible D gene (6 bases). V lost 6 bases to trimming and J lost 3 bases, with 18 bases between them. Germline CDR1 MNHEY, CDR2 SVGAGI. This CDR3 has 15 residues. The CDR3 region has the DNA TGTGCCAGCAGCATCACCGGGACTCCGATCTACGAGCAGTACTTC. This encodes CASSITGTPIYEQYF.

The CDR3 loop is CAISSPGTGVSDTEAFF. The CDR3 region has the DNA TGTGCCATCAGTTCACCCGGGACAGGGGTTAGTGACACTGAAGCTTTCTTT. J is TRBJ1-1 and V is TRBV10-3, with 10 bases matching TRBD1. The CDR3 is 17 amino acids. V was clipped by 5 bases and J by 3 bases; unmatched bases: 12. Germline-derived CDR1 and CDR2 are ENHRY and SYGVKD.

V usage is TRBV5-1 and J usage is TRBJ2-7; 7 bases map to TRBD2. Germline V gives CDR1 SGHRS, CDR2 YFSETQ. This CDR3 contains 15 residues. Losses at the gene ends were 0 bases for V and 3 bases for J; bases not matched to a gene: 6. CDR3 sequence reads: CASSLVDRGDYEQYF. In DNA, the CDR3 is TGCGCCAGCAGCTTGGTAGATCGGGGGGACTACGAGCAGTACTTC.

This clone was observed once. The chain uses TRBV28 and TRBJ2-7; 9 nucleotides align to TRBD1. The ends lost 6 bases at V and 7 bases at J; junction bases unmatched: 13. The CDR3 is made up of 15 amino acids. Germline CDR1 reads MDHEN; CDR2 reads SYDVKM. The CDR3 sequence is CASRSLGQGPWEQYF. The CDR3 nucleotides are TGTGCCAGCAGGAGTTTGGGACAGGGCCCGTGGGAGCAGTACTTC.

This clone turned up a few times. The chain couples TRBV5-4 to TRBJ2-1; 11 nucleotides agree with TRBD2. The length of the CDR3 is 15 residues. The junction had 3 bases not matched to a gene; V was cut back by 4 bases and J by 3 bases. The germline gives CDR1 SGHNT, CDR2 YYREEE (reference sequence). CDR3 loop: CASSTGLADYNEQFF. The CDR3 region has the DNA TGTGCCAGCAGCACGGGACTAGCGGACTACAATGAGCAGTTCTTC. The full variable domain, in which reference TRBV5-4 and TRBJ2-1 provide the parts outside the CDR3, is ETGVTQSPTHLIKTRGQQVTLRCSSQSGHNTVSWYQQALGQGPQFIFQYYREEENGRGNFPPRFSGLQFPNYSSELNVNALELDDSALYLCASSTGLADYNEQFFGPGTRLTVL.

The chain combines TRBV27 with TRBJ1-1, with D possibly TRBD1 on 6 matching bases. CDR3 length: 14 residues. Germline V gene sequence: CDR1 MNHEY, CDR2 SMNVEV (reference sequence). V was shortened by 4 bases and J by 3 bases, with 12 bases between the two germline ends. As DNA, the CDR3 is TGTGCCAGCAGTTCGACAGGAGGGTACACTGAAGCTTTCTTT. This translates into CASSSTGGYTEAFF.

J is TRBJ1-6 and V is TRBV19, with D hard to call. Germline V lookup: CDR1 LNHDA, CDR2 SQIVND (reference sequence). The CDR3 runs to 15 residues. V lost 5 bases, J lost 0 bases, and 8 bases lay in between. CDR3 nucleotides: TGTGCCAGTAGTGTGGTACCCTCCTATAATTCACCCCTCCACTTT. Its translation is CASSVVPSYNSPLHF.

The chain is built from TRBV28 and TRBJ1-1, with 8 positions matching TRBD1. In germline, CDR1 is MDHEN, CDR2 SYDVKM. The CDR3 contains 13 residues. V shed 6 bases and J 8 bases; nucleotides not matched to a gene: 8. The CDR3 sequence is CASRSQGASEAFF. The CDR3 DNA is TGTGCCAGCAGATCCCAGGGGGCATCCGAAGCTTTCTTT.

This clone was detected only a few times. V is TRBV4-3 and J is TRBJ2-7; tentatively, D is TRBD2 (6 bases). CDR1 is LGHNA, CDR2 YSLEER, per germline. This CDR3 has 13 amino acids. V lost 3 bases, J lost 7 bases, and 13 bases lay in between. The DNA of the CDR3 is TGCGCCAGCAGCCAGGGACTGGAATGGGAGCAGTACTTC. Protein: CASSQGLEWEQYF.

CDR3 in DNA: TGTGCCAGCAGTTACGGCCTAGGGGATACGCAGTATTTT. This codes for CASSYGLGDTQYF. This chain connects TRBV6-5 to TRBJ2-3; D unclear. V lost 2 bases, J lost 6 bases, and 9 bases lay in between. CDR1 and CDR2 from the germline V gene are MNHEY and SVGAGI. The CDR3 runs to 13 residues.

The CDR3 nucleotides read TGTGCCTGGAGCTCCGGGTCAGGACTTAACACCTTC. This translates into CAWSSGSGLNTF. V gene TRBV30 combines with J gene TRBJ1-2, with D hard to call. V lost 3 bases and J lost 12, with 17 bases in between. Germline CDR1 and CDR2: GTSNPN and SVGIG (reference sequence). This CDR3 has 12 amino acids.

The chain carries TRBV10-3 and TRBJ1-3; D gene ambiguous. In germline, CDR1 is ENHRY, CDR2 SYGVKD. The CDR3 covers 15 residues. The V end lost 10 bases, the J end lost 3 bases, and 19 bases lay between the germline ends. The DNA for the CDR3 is TGTGCCACCCGGGAAGGGAGGTTGGATGGAAACACCATATATTTT. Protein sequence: CATREGRLDGNTIYF.

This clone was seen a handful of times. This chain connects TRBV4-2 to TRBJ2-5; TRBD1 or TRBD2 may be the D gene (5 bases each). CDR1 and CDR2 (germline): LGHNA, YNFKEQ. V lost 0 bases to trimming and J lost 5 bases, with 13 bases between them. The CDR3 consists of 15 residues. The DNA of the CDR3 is TGTGCCAGCAGCCAAGACCTGACGGGGCGGGAGACCCAGTACTTC. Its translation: CASSQDLTGRETQYF.

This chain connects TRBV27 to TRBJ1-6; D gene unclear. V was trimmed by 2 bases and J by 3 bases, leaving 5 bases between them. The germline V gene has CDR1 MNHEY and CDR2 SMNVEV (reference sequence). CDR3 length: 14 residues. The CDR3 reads CASSLNGYNSPLHF. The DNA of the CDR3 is TGTGCCAGCAGTTTAAACGGCTATAATTCACCCCTCCACTTT.

The CDR3 loop reads CASDVRRSTEAFF. The CDR3 nucleotides read TGTGCCAGCGACGTGAGGCGCAGCACTGAAGCTTTCTTT. The V call is TRBV7-9, the J call TRBJ1-1; D gene ambiguous. The ends were cut back, 8 bases at V and 4 bases at J, with 14 bases in the middle. This CDR3 is 13 amino acids long. The germline gives CDR1 SEHNR, CDR2 FQNEAQ (reference sequence).

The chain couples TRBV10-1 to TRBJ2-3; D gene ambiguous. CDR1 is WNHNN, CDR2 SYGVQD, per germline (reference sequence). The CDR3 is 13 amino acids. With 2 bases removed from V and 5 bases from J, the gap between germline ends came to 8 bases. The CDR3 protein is CASSEVERDTQYF. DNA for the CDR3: TGCGCCAGCAGTGAGGTAGAGCGAGATACGCAGTATTTT.

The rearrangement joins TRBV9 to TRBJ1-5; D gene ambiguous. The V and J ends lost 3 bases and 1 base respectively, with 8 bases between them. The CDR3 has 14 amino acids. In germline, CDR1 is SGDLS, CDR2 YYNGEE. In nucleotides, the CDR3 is TGTGCCAGCAGCGCCGGAGGAAGCAATCAGCCCCAGCATTTT. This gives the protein CASSAGGSNQPQHF.

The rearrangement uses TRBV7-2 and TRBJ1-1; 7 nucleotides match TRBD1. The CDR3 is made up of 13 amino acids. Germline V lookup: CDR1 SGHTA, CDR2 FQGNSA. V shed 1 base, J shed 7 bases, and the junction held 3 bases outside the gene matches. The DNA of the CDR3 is TGTGCCAGCAGCTTAGGGAGGGACAGTGAAGCTTTCTTT. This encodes CASSLGRDSEAFF.

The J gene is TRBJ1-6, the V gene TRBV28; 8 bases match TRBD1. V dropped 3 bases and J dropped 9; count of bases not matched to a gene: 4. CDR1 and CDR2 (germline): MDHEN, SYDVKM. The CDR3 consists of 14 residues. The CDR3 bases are TGTGCCAGCAGTTTTCCAGGGGGCGCTTCACCCCTCCACTTT. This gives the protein CASSFPGGASPLHF.

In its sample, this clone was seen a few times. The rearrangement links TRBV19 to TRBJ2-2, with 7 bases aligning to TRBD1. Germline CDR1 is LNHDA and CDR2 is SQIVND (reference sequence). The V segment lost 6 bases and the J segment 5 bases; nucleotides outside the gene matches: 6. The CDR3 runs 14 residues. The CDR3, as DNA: TGTGCCAGTAGCCGACAGGGTAGAACCGGGGAGCTGTTTTTT. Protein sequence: CASSRQGRTGELFF.

This CDR3 is CASSPLAGVTDTQYF. The CDR3 DNA follows: TGTGCCAGCAGTCCCCTAGCGGGGGTGACAGATACGCAGTATTTT. The chain recombines TRBV3-1 (or the pseudogene TRBV3-2) with TRBJ2-3; 10 positions match TRBD2. The CDR3 contains 15 residues. Unmatched junction bases numbered 6, after V lost 6 bases and J lost 3 bases. In germline, CDR1 is LGHDT, CDR2 YNNKEL (reference sequence).

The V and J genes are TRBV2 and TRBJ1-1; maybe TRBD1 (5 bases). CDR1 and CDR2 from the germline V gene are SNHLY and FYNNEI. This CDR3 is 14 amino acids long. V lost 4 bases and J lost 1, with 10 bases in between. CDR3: CASSVWTQNTEAFF. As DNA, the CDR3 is TGTGCCAGCAGTGTATGGACACAGAACACTGAAGCTTTCTTT.

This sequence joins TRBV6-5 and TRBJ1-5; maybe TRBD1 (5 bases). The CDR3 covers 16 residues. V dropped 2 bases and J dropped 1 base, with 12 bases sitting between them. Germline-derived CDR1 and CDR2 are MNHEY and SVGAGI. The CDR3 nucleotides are TGTGCCAGCAGTTACGGGGCGGTTACAAGCAATCAGCCCCAGCATTTT. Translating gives CASSYGAVTSNQPQHF.

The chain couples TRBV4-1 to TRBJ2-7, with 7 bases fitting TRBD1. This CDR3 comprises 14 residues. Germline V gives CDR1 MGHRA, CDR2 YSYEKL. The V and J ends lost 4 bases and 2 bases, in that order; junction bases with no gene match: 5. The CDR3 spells CASSPRQGAYEQYF. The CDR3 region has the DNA TGCGCCAGCAGCCCTCGACAGGGCGCCTACGAGCAGTACTTC.

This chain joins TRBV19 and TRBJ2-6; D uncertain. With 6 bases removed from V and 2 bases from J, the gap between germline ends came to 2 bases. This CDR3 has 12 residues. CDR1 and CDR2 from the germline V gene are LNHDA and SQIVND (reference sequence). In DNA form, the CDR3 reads TGTGCCAGTAGGACTGGGGCCAACGTCCTGACTTTC. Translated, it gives CASRTGANVLTF.